The entry below describes one T cell receptor (beta chain). Its antigen remains unknown. This sample was taken from a study of shared clonotypes between healthy human individuals. General study points: A handful of donors showed sharing of roughly 5% of naive CD4 clonotypes. The study generally estimated greater richness for naive than memory subsets.

The CDR3 covers 14 residues. Germline CDR1 and CDR2: MNHNS and SASEGT. With 7 bases removed from V and 0 bases from J, the gap between germline ends came to 12 bases. Sequenced by immunoSEQ multiplex PCR; TCRdb stores in-frame clones only, minus some. The top ten hold approximately 0.39% of the sample, which has about 2.3 million clones, 80% to 95% seen once. The origin of this receptor is a man aged 18 to 30 in good health. Some clones in this sample may be carry-over from other donors' samples. The chain links TRBV6-1 to TRBJ1-1; the D is unclear. Sequencing was performed on naive CD4+ T cells from PBMCs. Sample subset: CD45RA+ positively selected. CDR3 in amino acids: CASTSGPMNTEAFF. CDR3 coding DNA: TGTGCCAGCACCTCAGGACCTATGAACACTGAAGCTTTCTTT.